One and the same sample provided the 21 T cell receptor beta chains below, sequenced in a study of identical twins. TCRdb independently ran MiXCR on the 5' RACE reads; one entry per CDR3 protein. The sample lists roughly 710,000 distinct CDR3 sequences, 6.1% occurring once. Source material: naive T cells sorted from blood. All receptors derive from a man younger than 35 in good health.

This sequence joins TRBV12-3 or TRBV12-4 and TRBJ2-1; 7 bases are a match to TRBD2. Trimming at V came to 5 bases and at J to 4 bases, leaving 8 bases not matched to a gene. The CDR3 has 15 amino acids. This CDR3 is CASSLEGGDYNEQFF. CDR3 sequence (DNA): TGTGCCAGCAGTCTCGAGGGAGGGGATTACAATGAGCAGTTCTTC.

Many counts were recorded for this clonotype. V is TRBV7-2 and J is TRBJ2-3, with D perhaps matching TRBD2 (7 bases). V gave up 6 bases and J gave up 14 bases, with 24 bases separating them. The CDR3 contains 14 residues. CDR1 SGHTA and CDR2 FQGNSA come from the germline V gene. In DNA, the CDR3 is TGTGCCAGCAGTTACGGAGGGGGGGCCCCGACGTTGTATTTT. Encoded protein: CASSYGGGAPTLYF.

This clonotype was picked up many times. The chain joins TRBV20-1 to TRBJ2-2; D gene ambiguous. V was cut by 6 bases and J by 2 bases, with 16 bases left in between. The germline V gene has CDR1 DFQATT and CDR2 SNEGSKA (reference sequence). The CDR3 contains 15 residues. CDR3 sequence (DNA): TGCAGTGCCCCAAAGCTGGGAACCAACACCGGGGAGCTGTTTTTT. It is translated as CSAPKLGTNTGELFF.

This clonotype was counted at least ten times. The V call is TRBV5-1, the J call TRBJ2-3, with D possibly TRBD2 on 5 matching bases. The V gene lost 0 bases and the J gene lost 4 bases, with 9 bases spanning the gap. The CDR3 contains 14 residues. The V gene's germline CDR1 is SGHRS and CDR2 YFSETQ. CDR3 in DNA: TGCGCCAGCAGCTTGGACAAGGGAGCAGATACGCAGTATTTT. Its protein is CASSLDKGADTQYF.

This clonotype was seen repeatedly, ten times or more. The chain recombines TRBV15 with TRBJ2-5, with TRBD1 matching 9 bases. Germline V CDR1 and CDR2: LNHNV, YYDKDF (reference sequence). Trimming at V came to 7 bases and at J to 2 bases, leaving 8 bases not matched to a gene. The CDR3 totals 15 residues. The CDR3 coding sequence is TGTGCCACCACCGAACCGGGACAGGGTCAAGAGACCCAGTACTTC. This gives the protein CATTEPGQGQETQYF.

The V call is TRBV20-1, the J call TRBJ2-5; a possible D gene is TRBD2 (6 bases). The ends were cut back, 7 bases at V and 2 bases at J, with 8 bases in the middle. The CDR3 runs to 11 residues. CDR1 is DFQATT, CDR2 SNEGSKA, per germline (reference sequence). CDR3 coding DNA: TGCAGTGGGCGGGGACAAGAGACCCAGTACTTC. Translation: CSGRGQETQYF.

In this sample, this clonotype turned up a few times. V and J are TRBV20-1 and TRBJ2-1; TRBD2 aligns across 11 bases. Germline V lookup: CDR1 DFQATT, CDR2 SNEGSKA (reference sequence). There are 15 residues in the CDR3. The ends lost 0 bases at V and 6 bases at J; junction bases unmatched: 4. The CDR3 nucleotides read TGCAGTGCTAGAGAACTAGCGGGAGTATCCAATGAGCAGTTCTTC. Encoded protein: CSARELAGVSNEQFF.

This clonotype has only a few counts. The chain is built from TRBV19 and TRBJ2-1; 15 nucleotides agree with TRBD2. CDR1 is LNHDA, CDR2 SQIVND, per germline (reference sequence). V lost 4 bases and J lost 7; bases outside the gene matches: 8. This CDR3 spans 17 amino acids. Here the CDR3 reads CASSTLPGTSGRNEQFF. CDR3 sequence (DNA): TGTGCCAGTAGTACCCTTCCCGGGACTAGCGGGAGGAATGAGCAGTTCTTC.

V usage is TRBV5-5 and J usage is TRBJ2-2; 12 positions agree with TRBD1. The CDR3 has 16 residues. J lost 4 bases, V lost 4 bases, and 5 bases had no gene match. Germline loops: CDR1 SGHKS, CDR2 YYEKEE (reference sequence). The CDR3 sequence: CASSRGQGAPTGELFF. CDR3 bases: TGTGCCAGCAGCCGGGGACAGGGGGCGCCCACCGGGGAGCTGTTTTTT.

Ten or more counts support this clonotype. This chain uses TRBV5-1 with TRBJ2-1; 7 nucleotides match TRBD2. With 0 bases clipped from V and 8 bases from J, the junction kept 23 bases outside the gene matches. This CDR3 contains 20 residues. Germline V gene sequence: CDR1 SGHRS, CDR2 YFSETQ. The CDR3 DNA reads TGCGCCAGCAGCTTGGAGGCTTTGTCGTTGTTTGCGGGAGTCGGCCATGAGCAGTTCTTC. It codes for CASSLEALSLFAGVGHEQFF.

Many counts were recorded for this clonotype. The rearrangement links TRBV20-1 to TRBJ2-5; unclear D gene. This CDR3 has 11 residues. Trimming pared 3 bases from V and 6 bases from J, leaving 8 bases between. Germline CDR1 is DFQATT and CDR2 is SNEGSKA (reference sequence). The CDR3 protein is CSARPGKTQYF. The CDR3 DNA reads TGCAGTGCTAGGCCCGGCAAGACCCAGTACTTC.

There are many counts of this clonotype. The genes are TRBV6-5 and TRBJ1-1; D might be TRBD1 (5 bases). Trimming took off 2 bases at V and 4 bases at J, with 14 bases between the two ends. Germline CDR1 is MNHEY and CDR2 is SVGAGI. The length of the CDR3 is 15 residues. The chain's CDR3 is CASSYRGRSVTEAFF. As DNA, the CDR3 is TGTGCCAGCAGTTACAGGGGACGTTCAGTCACTGAAGCTTTCTTT.

This clonotype turned up a few times. The rearrangement joins TRBV6-2 or TRBV6-3 to TRBJ2-4; 10 nucleotides line up with TRBD2. Losses at the gene ends were 0 bases for V and 7 bases for J; bases not matched to a gene: 12. In germline, CDR1 is MNHEY, CDR2 SVGEGT. The CDR3 spans 18 residues. The CDR3 DNA reads TGTGCCAGCAGTTACTCGATACGGCTAGCGGGAGCGGGGAACATTCAGTACTTC. This translates into CASSYSIRLAGAGNIQYF.

This clonotype was detected only a few times. The rearrangement uses TRBV7-2 and TRBJ2-3, with 8 bases fitting TRBD2. This CDR3 has 15 residues. Germline V gene data show CDR1 as SGHTA and CDR2 as FQGNSA. V shed 5 bases and J 6 bases; nucleotides not matched to a gene: 10. CDR3 coding DNA: TGTGCCAGCAGCCCAACGGGACTAGTCGCCGATACGCAGTATTTT. Translation gives CASSPTGLVADTQYF. The variable domain in full, with the rest retrieved from reference TRBV7-2 and TRBJ2-3, is GAGVSQSPSNKVTEKGKDVELRCDPISGHTALYWYRQSLGQGLEFLIYFQGNSAPDKSGLPSDRFSAERTGGSVSTLTIQRTQQEDSAVYLCASSPTGLVADTQYFGPGTRLTVL.

At least ten counts were recorded for this clonotype. This chain links TRBV5-1 with TRBJ1-1; D gene ambiguous. V lost 1 base and J lost 3, with 10 bases in between. Germline V lookup: CDR1 SGHRS, CDR2 YFSETQ. This CDR3 is built from 14 residues. This chain's CDR3 is CASSLLPGDTEAFF. DNA for the CDR3: TGCGCCAGCAGCTTGTTACCCGGGGACACTGAAGCTTTCTTT.

This clonotype was seen many times. The chain combines TRBV12-3 or TRBV12-4 with TRBJ1-6; D is perhaps TRBD1 (5 bases). Trimming shortened V by 6 bases and J by 14 bases, and 23 bases separated the two germline ends. The CDR3 contains 15 residues. The CDR3 spells CASSVGGALESALHF. The CDR3 DNA follows: TGTGCCAGCAGCGTGGGAGGGGCTCTAGAGTCGGCCCTCCACTTT.

This chain uses TRBV11-2 with TRBJ2-7; TRBD2 aligns across 13 bases. The germline V gene has CDR1 SGHAT and CDR2 FQNNGV. With V trimmed by 4 bases and J by 0 bases, 12 bases remained unmatched. The CDR3 totals 19 residues. For the CDR3, the DNA is TGTGCCAGCAGCTCTACCGGGACTAGCGGGGCCCCCAGCTCCTACGAGCAGTACTTC. This codes for CASSSTGTSGAPSSYEQYF.

In this sample, this clonotype turned up many times. The rearrangement links TRBV7-6 to TRBJ2-1; D remains unclear. With 1 base removed from V and 7 bases from J, the gap between germline ends came to 8 bases. The CDR3 covers 13 residues. Germline-derived CDR1 and CDR2 are SGHVS and FNYEAQ. CDR3 loop: CASSLGAVNEQFF. CDR3 bases: TGTGCCAGCAGCTTAGGGGCGGTGAATGAGCAGTTCTTC.

On this clonotype itself: Lacking the conserved final phenylalanine or tryptophan, this CDR3 likely reflects a read error. The chain recombines TRBV6-1 with TRBJ2-7; 11 bases line up with TRBD2. This CDR3 is 16 amino acids long. V lost 3 bases, J lost 5 bases, and 9 bases stayed unmatched. Per germline, CDR1 MNHNS and CDR2 SASEGT. CDR3 sequence (DNA): TGTGCCAGCAGTGATTCACTAGCGGGAGTATCCGACGAGCAGTACCTC. Translating it yields CASSDSLAGVSDEQYL.

Ten or more counts support this clonotype. In nucleotides, the CDR3 is TGTGCCAGCAGCGAGGGACTAGTTGGCACCGGGGAGCTGTTTTTT. It codes for CASSEGLVGTGELFF. The genes are TRBV9 and TRBJ2-2; TRBD2 matches at 8 bases. The germline V gene has CDR1 SGDLS and CDR2 YYNGEE. This CDR3 has 15 amino acids. Trimming at V came to 3 bases and at J to 4 bases, leaving 5 bases not matched to a gene.

In this sample, this clonotype turned up many times. V usage is TRBV12-3 or TRBV12-4 and J usage is TRBJ2-3; no clear D gene. CDR3 length: 13 residues. The V end was cut by 7 bases, the J end by 11 bases, with 19 bases between. The CDR3: CASNPRPDGRQYF. DNA for the CDR3: TGTGCCAGCAACCCCCGGCCGGACGGAAGGCAGTATTTT.